The present entry profiles one T cell receptor (beta chain) with its context. These data belong to a study of blood T cell repertoires in COVID-19. Across the whole study: Researchers got acute and convalescent COVID-19 samples from the United States, Italy and Spain.

CDR3 size: 15 residues. Between the trimmed V and J ends, which lost 0 bases and 4 bases, there was a span of 11 bases. Germline CDR1 SGDLS, CDR2 YYNGEE. In the original analysis: Reference gene primer amplification gave estimated nucleated cell counts. TCRdb's copy holds only in-frame clones and misses some; the assay was immunoSEQ multiplex PCR. D and trimming come from the DNA, and the V and J calls and clone size come from that table. The sample lists approximately 170,000 clones, just under 85% occurring once. This clonotype originated in a man between 35 and 55 years old who had recovered from COVID-19. The chain uses TRBV9 and TRBJ1-3; a possible D gene is TRBD1 (6 bases). The sample taken for sequencing was peripheral blood. CDR3: CASSVGDGQGNTIYF. The DNA of the CDR3 is TGTGCCAGCAGCGTAGGGGACGGACAGGGAAACACCATATATTTT.